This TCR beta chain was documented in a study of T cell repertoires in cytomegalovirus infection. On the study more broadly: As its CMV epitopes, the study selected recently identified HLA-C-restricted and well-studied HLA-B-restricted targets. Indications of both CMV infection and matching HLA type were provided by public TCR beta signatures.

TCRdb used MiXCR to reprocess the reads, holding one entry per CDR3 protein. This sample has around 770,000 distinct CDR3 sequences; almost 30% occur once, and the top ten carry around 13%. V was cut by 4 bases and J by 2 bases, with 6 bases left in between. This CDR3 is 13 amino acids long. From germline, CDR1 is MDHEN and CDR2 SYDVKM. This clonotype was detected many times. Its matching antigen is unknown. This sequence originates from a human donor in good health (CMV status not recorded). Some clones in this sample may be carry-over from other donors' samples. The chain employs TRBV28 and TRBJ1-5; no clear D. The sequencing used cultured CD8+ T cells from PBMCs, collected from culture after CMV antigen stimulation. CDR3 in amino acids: CASSYLGNQPQHF. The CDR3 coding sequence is TGTGCCAGCAGTTATTTAGGCAATCAGCCCCAGCATTTT.